This T cell receptor beta chain derives from a study of blood T cell repertoires in COVID-19. The wider study: COVID-19 samples, acute and convalescent, were from the United States, Italy and Spain.

Study processing details: How many nucleated cells were present was estimated from reference gene primer amplification. Assay used: immunoSEQ multiplex PCR; TCRdb lists only in-frame clones, some missing. The V and J calls and clone size come from that table; D and trimming were worked out from the DNA. The table shows about 210,000 clones, with roughly 82% occurring only once. This sequence was found in a woman between 40 and 50 years old with acute or convalescent COVID-19. Sequencing input: peripheral blood.

CDR3 in DNA: TGTGCCAGCAGCCCGGGACCCAGGGGAACTAATGAAAAACTGTTTTTT. Translation gives CASSPGPRGTNEKLFF. The V gene is TRBV7-6, the J gene TRBJ1-4; a weak D match, TRBD1 (6 bases). The CDR3 extends over 16 amino acids. The germline V gene encodes CDR1 SGHVS and CDR2 FNYEAQ. V dropped 5 bases and J dropped 1 base, with 14 bases sitting between them.